Sequencing of this T cell receptor beta chain was carried out in a study of blood T cells in healthy people across ages. Then a second PCR, running roughly 7 to 11 cycles, was carried out with a sample-barcoded 5' primer and a J-beta primer mix. TCRdb re-called the 5' RACE reads with MiXCR, one entry per CDR3 protein. This table holds 700,000 or so distinct CDR3 sequences, 20% to 25% found once. This clonotype has more than one count but fewer than ten. The antigen is unknown. Findings and caveats of the study: Diversity was higher, and naive CD4+ cells more numerous, in long-lived donors than in aged donors. Getting older went along with TCR beta diversity per million T cells dropping roughly linearly.

The CDR3 runs to 15 residues. Trimming removed 2 bases from V and 2 bases from J, with 12 bases in between. Germline lookup yields CDR1 SGHAT and CDR2 FQNNGV. The sequencing sample was made of blood. The chain employs TRBV11-2 and TRBJ1-2; tentatively, D is TRBD1 (5 bases). This receptor was taken from a man in his sixties or seventies in good health. This chain's CDR3 is CASSLLDNPNYGYTF. The CDR3 coding sequence is TGTGCCAGCAGCTTACTGGACAATCCAAACTATGGCTACACCTTC.